The T cell receptor (beta chain) described here comes from a study of T cell repertoires in cytomegalovirus infection. Germline V lookup: CDR1 MNHEY, CDR2 SVGAGI. V lost 4 bases and J lost 4; bases outside the gene matches: 6. CDR3 length equals 15 residues. TCRdb analysed the reads with MiXCR anew, one entry per CDR3 protein. The sample holds around 450,000 distinct CDR3 sequences, roughly 30% seen once. This clonotype was sampled from a human donor in good health (CMV status not recorded). Some clones in this sample may be carry-over from other donors' samples. Sequencing used PBMCs. The chain carries TRBV6-5 and TRBJ2-7; TRBD2 agrees at 11 bases. CDR3 loop: CASSSPGLAAYEQYF. CDR3 sequence (DNA): TGTGCCAGCAGTTCTCCGGGACTAGCGGCATACGAGCAGTACTTC.